This passage covers 13 T cell receptor beta chains from one sample sequenced in a study of control samples from healthy donors and cancer patients. Generated by immunoSEQ multiplex PCR, the TCRdb table keeps only in-frame clones and is missing some. The repertoire holds some 110,000 clones, around nine tenths seen once, with over 2% in the top ten. Material: blood. Receptor source: a woman aged 65 to 85 in good health.

The chain joins TRBV19 to TRBJ1-4; 8 bases align to TRBD1. Germline assignment: CDR1 LNHDA and CDR2 SQIVND (reference sequence). The CDR3 runs 14 residues. The V and J ends lost 5 bases and 3 bases, in that order; junction bases with no gene match: 2. CDR3 bases: TGTGCCAGTAGTTGGGGACAGGCTAATGAAAAACTGTTTTTT. It translates to CASSWGQANEKLFF.

The rearrangement links TRBV19 to TRBJ2-1; TRBD2 matches 12 bases. This CDR3 contains 15 residues. The germline V gene encodes CDR1 LNHDA and CDR2 SQIVND (reference sequence). The V segment lost 5 bases and the J segment 6 bases; nucleotides outside the gene matches: 5. The CDR3 spells CASSPSGGAFNEQFF. CDR3 coding DNA: TGTGCCAGTAGTCCTAGCGGGGGGGCCTTCAATGAGCAGTTCTTC.

This CDR3 is CASSTRDRGVWTEAFF. CDR3 DNA sequence: TGTGCCAGTAGTACCAGGGACAGGGGAGTTTGGACTGAAGCTTTCTTT. The rearrangement joins TRBV19 to TRBJ1-1; TRBD1 matches 10 bases. Germline V gene data show CDR1 as LNHDA and CDR2 as SQIVND (reference sequence). The CDR3 sequence is 16 residues long. Germline trimming cut 4 bases from V and 5 bases from J; bases unmatched to any gene: 10. Using reference TRBV19 and TRBJ1-1 for the parts outside the CDR3, the full variable domain is DGGITQSPKYLFRKEGQNVTLSCEQNLNHDAMYWYRQDPGQGLRLIYYSQIVNDFQKGDIAEGYSVSREKKESFPLTVTSAQKNPTAFYLCASSTRDRGVWTEAFFGQGTRLTVV.

V is TRBV28 and J is TRBJ1-2; 9 positions agree with TRBD1. The V and J ends lost 6 bases and 3 bases, in that order; junction bases with no gene match: 5. Germline V gene data show CDR1 as MDHEN and CDR2 as SYDVKM. This CDR3 has 14 residues. The DNA for the CDR3 is TGTGCCAGCAGCATGGGACAGGGATACTATGGCTACACCTTC. It encodes CASSMGQGYYGYTF.

The V and J genes are TRBV7-9 and TRBJ2-1; possible D gene TRBD2, 6 bases. With 10 bases removed from V and 8 bases from J, the gap between germline ends came to 24 bases. CDR3 length equals 15 residues. CDR1 SEHNR and CDR2 FQNEAQ come from the germline V gene (reference sequence). CDR3 loop: CANRLWTRGGDEQFF. CDR3 sequence (DNA): TGTGCCAACCGACTTTGGACTCGGGGAGGCGATGAGCAGTTCTTC.

The genes are TRBV18 and TRBJ2-2; TRBD2 agrees at 11 bases. Germline values: CDR1 KGHSH, CDR2 LQKENI. After removal of 6 bases from V and 0 bases from J, the junction contained 9 bases not matched to a gene. The CDR3 extends over 18 amino acids. CDR3 nucleotides: TGTGCCAGCTCGCGTCCTAGCGGGGGGCCTTCGAACACCGGGGAGCTGTTTTTT. Its protein is CASSRPSGGPSNTGELFF.

The chain carries TRBV5-1 and TRBJ2-3; D may be TRBD2 (5 bases). Germline CDR1 reads SGHRS; CDR2 reads YFSETQ. The CDR3 is 14 amino acids. Deletions cut 2 bases from V and 4 bases from J, with 11 bases between. This CDR3 is CASSFRQEADTQYF. In DNA, the CDR3 is TGCGCCAGCAGCTTCCGGCAGGAGGCAGATACGCAGTATTTT.

The J gene is TRBJ2-5, the V gene TRBV29-1; D is unclear. CDR1 SQVTM and CDR2 ANQGSEA come from the germline V gene. Trimming cost V 6 bases and J 4 bases, with 15 bases left between them. The CDR3 sequence is 13 residues long. CDR3 nucleotides: TGCAGCGTGGCCCGGGCCATGGGAGAGACCCAGTACTTC. Protein product: CSVARAMGETQYF.

This chain uses TRBV7-9 with TRBJ2-5; no clear D. The CDR3 spans 13 residues. Germline CDR1 is SEHNR and CDR2 is FQNEAQ (reference sequence). Trimming took 7 bases from V and 1 from J, leaving 10 bases between them. CDR3 sequence (DNA): TGTGCCAGCAACCCGTACTCCCAAGAGACCCAGTACTTC. Protein product: CASNPYSQETQYF.

This sequence joins TRBV5-6 and TRBJ1-6; D is uncertain. The CDR3 has 13 amino acids. Germline CDR1 is SGHDT and CDR2 is YYEEEE. V lost 4 bases and J 11 bases, leaving 13 bases between the germline ends. The DNA for the CDR3 is TGTGCCAGCAGCCCCCCGTCGGGAACACCCCTCCACTTT. Protein sequence: CASSPPSGTPLHF.

The V gene is TRBV2, the J gene TRBJ2-6, with 7 bases matching TRBD1. The junction had 7 bases not matched to a gene; V was cut back by 4 bases and J by 4 bases. The CDR3 is made up of 16 amino acids. Germline-derived CDR1 and CDR2 are SNHLY and FYNNEI. This chain's CDR3 is CASSVTGVVGANVLTF. The CDR3 coding sequence is TGTGCCAGCAGTGTTACAGGGGTCGTGGGGGCCAACGTCCTGACTTTC.

The chain employs TRBV5-1 and TRBJ2-7; D may be TRBD1 (6 bases). The CDR3 contains 13 residues. Germline loops: CDR1 SGHRS, CDR2 YFSETQ. Trimming pared 4 bases from V and 6 bases from J, leaving 14 bases between. This CDR3 reads CASSQRTEGEQYF. DNA for the CDR3: TGCGCCAGCAGCCAACGGACAGAAGGCGAGCAGTACTTC.

The chain recombines TRBV5-8 with TRBJ2-1; 10 nucleotides match TRBD2. Germline trimming cut 4 bases from V and 0 bases from J; bases unmatched to any gene: 4. The CDR3 is 16 amino acids. Germline lookup yields CDR1 SGHTS and CDR2 YDEGEE. CDR3 coding DNA: TGTGCCAGCAGCGCCGGACTAGCGGTCTCCTACAATGAGCAGTTCTTC. Amino acids: CASSAGLAVSYNEQFF.